The T cell receptor (beta chain) under discussion was sequenced for a study of blood T cell repertoires in COVID-19. Background on the study: PBMCs, B-cell-depleted T cells, or T cells were the source of the cDNA or gDNA that made up the material.

In the original workflow: Estimation of nucleated cell counts was performed using reference gene primer amplification. Repertoires were generated with immunoSEQ multiplex PCR, while TCRdb's copy carries only in-frame clones and drops some. V, J and clone size were drawn from that table, and D and trimming were deduced from the DNA. The profile shows roughly 150,000 clones, 80% of them singletons. CDR1 is PRHDT, CDR2 FYEKMQ, per germline (reference sequence). The CDR3 is 16 amino acids. V lost 3 bases to trimming and J lost 5 bases, with 19 bases between them. Material for sequencing was peripheral blood. V gene TRBV13 combines with J gene TRBJ1-1; no clear D gene. The receptor was derived from a man in his sixties with acute or convalescent COVID-19. The CDR3 loop reads CASSLSLQTGWTEAFF. CDR3 sequence (DNA): TGTGCCAGCAGCTTGTCCCTTCAAACCGGGTGGACTGAAGCTTTCTTT.